The 14 T cell receptor beta chains given below trace back to one sample, sequenced in a study of OX40 agonist ivuxolimab in advanced cancers. Sequencing used immunoSEQ multiplex PCR; TCRdb keeps in-frame clones, though not all of them. The data show some 100,000 clones, almost 90% seen once. Specimen: CD4+ or CD8+ T cells sorted from blood, collected in a trial of the OX40 agonist ivuxolimab. The receptor set was obtained from an adult with an advanced solid tumor such as melanoma, head and neck, liver or kidney cancer.

CDR3 sequence: CASTYSANYGYTF. The CDR3 nucleotides read TGTGCCAGCACCTACTCAGCTAACTATGGCTACACCTTC. The gene calls are TRBV6-5 and TRBJ1-2; the D is unclear. CDR1 is MNHEY, CDR2 SVGAGI, per germline. The CDR3 has 13 amino acids. V dropped 7 bases and J dropped 0 bases, with 9 bases sitting between them.

This rearrangement joins TRBV15 to TRBJ2-1, with 8 bases fitting TRBD2. CDR3 size: 14 residues. The germline V gene has CDR1 LNHNV and CDR2 YYDKDF (reference sequence). Trimming cost V 8 bases and J 8 bases; bases outside gene matches: 11. The CDR3 protein is CATQPGGPSYEQFF. CDR3 nucleotides: TGTGCCACCCAGCCGGGGGGGCCGAGCTATGAGCAGTTCTTC.

The J gene is TRBJ1-6, the V gene TRBV19; D gene unclear. V shed 3 bases and J shed 7 bases, with 10 bases lying between them. Germline CDR1 and CDR2: LNHDA and SQIVND (reference sequence). CDR3 size: 14 residues. The CDR3 DNA follows: TGTGCCAGTAGTATCGGCCAGCCCAATTCACCCCTCCACTTT. Residues: CASSIGQPNSPLHF.

This chain links TRBV5-6 with TRBJ1-6, with 7 bases aligning to TRBD1. Germline trimming cut 4 bases from V and 9 bases from J; bases unmatched to any gene: 10. Germline V gene data show CDR1 as SGHDT and CDR2 as YYEEEE. The CDR3 has 15 residues. DNA for the CDR3: TGTGCCAGCAGCGCAGAGGGGGCGCGGTCTTCACCCCTCCACTTT. Protein sequence: CASSAEGARSSPLHF.

The chain uses TRBV28 and TRBJ2-2, with TRBD2 matching over 10 bases. V was pared by 4 bases and J by 4 bases, with 6 bases of the junction left unmatched. CDR3 length equals 16 residues. CDR1 and CDR2 (germline): MDHEN, SYDVKM. CDR3 residues: CASSSIAGGSTGELFF. In DNA, the CDR3 is TGTGCCAGCAGTTCAATAGCGGGAGGTAGCACCGGGGAGCTGTTTTTT.

This clone was found once. V usage is TRBV5-1 and J usage is TRBJ2-1; the match to TRBD2 covers 11 bases. The length of the CDR3 is 16 residues. V was pared by 4 bases and J by 10 bases, with 13 bases of the junction left unmatched. The germline V gene has CDR1 SGHRS and CDR2 YFSETQ. CDR3 sequence: CASSPYRLAGPPEQFF. DNA of the CDR3: TGCGCCAGCAGCCCTTACAGACTAGCGGGGCCCCCAGAGCAGTTCTTC.

The CDR3 spells CAISESRESRPQHF. The CDR3 DNA reads TGTGCCATCAGTGAGTCGAGAGAGTCTCGGCCCCAGCATTTT. This rearrangement joins TRBV10-3 to TRBJ1-5; the D is unclear. The CDR3 covers 14 residues. With 0 bases removed from V and 9 bases from J, the gap between germline ends came to 12 bases. The germline V gene has CDR1 ENHRY and CDR2 SYGVKD.

The CDR3: CASSIKGLAQYF. CDR3 in DNA: TGTGCCAGTAGTATAAAGGGACTAGCGCAGTATTTT. V usage is TRBV19 and J usage is TRBJ2-3; 8 nucleotides match TRBD2. Germline-derived CDR1 and CDR2 are LNHDA and SQIVND (reference sequence). J gave up 10 bases and V 2 bases, and 2 bases lay outside the gene matches. The length of the CDR3 is 12 residues. The full variable domain, its missing parts supplied by reference TRBV19 and TRBJ2-3, is DGGITQSPKYLFRKEGQNVTLSCEQNLNHDAMYWYRQDPGQGLRLIYYSQIVNDFQKGDIAEGYSVSREKKESFPLTVTSAQKNPTAFYLCASSIKGLAQYFGPGTRLTVL.

The gene calls are TRBV30 and TRBJ2-3, with 12 bases matching TRBD1. The CDR3 consists of 14 residues. Trimming at V came to 3 bases and at J to 4 bases, leaving 2 bases not matched to a gene. The germline V gene has CDR1 GTSNPN and CDR2 SVGIG (reference sequence). DNA for the CDR3: TGTGCCTGGAGGGGGGACAGGGGGCCAGATACGCAGTATTTT. Translated, it gives CAWRGDRGPDTQYF.

The V gene is TRBV15, the J gene TRBJ1-5, with D possibly being TRBD1 (6 bases). Trimming cost V 0 bases and J 4 bases, with 10 bases left between them. CDR3 length: 15 amino acids. Germline V gene data show CDR1 as LNHNV and CDR2 as YYDKDF (reference sequence). Here the CDR3 reads CATSRDPRGNQPQHF. Written as DNA, the CDR3 is TGTGCCACCAGCAGAGACCCCAGGGGTAATCAGCCCCAGCATTTT.

The rearrangement uses TRBV27 and TRBJ1-3; 7 bases align to TRBD1. The ends lost 5 bases at V and 2 bases at J; junction bases unmatched: 15. Germline V gives CDR1 MNHEY, CDR2 SMNVEV (reference sequence). CDR3 length: 18 residues. The CDR3 reads CASSATRRGGRAGNTIYF. The CDR3 DNA is TGTGCCAGCAGTGCCACCCGCAGGGGGGGAAGGGCTGGAAACACCATATATTTT.

The rearrangement uses TRBV5-1 and TRBJ2-5; 12 bases line up with TRBD2. CDR3 size: 17 residues. Germline V CDR1 and CDR2: SGHRS, YFSETQ. The V gene end was trimmed by 0 bases and the J gene end by 2 bases; junction bases not matched to a gene: 5. CDR3 in DNA: TGCGCCAGCAGCTTGGGCCCTAGCGGGAGGGGACAAGAGACCCAGTACTTC. This gives the protein CASSLGPSGRGQETQYF.

The chain joins TRBV5-4 to TRBJ1-4; no definite D call. This CDR3 is built from 11 residues. The V gene lost 7 bases and the J gene lost 8 bases, with 9 bases spanning the gap. Germline V lookup: CDR1 SGHNT, CDR2 YYREEE (reference sequence). The CDR3 DNA is TGTGCCAGCTCCGATCGGGAAAAACTGTTTTTT. Its translation is CASSDREKLFF. Combining the CDR3 with reference TRBV5-4 and TRBJ1-4 gives the whole variable domain ETGVTQSPTHLIKTRGQQVTLRCSSQSGHNTVSWYQQALGQGPQFIFQYYREEENGRGNFPPRFSGLQFPNYSSELNVNALELDDSALYLCASSDREKLFFGSGTQLSVL.

The chain employs TRBV5-4 and TRBJ1-4; possibly TRBD1 for D (5 bases). Germline-derived CDR1 and CDR2 are SGHNT and YYREEE (reference sequence). V was trimmed by 1 base and J by 17 bases, leaving 18 bases between them. The CDR3 is 13 amino acids. The CDR3 is CASSLRGGPKTFF. DNA for the CDR3: TGTGCCAGCAGCTTGCGTGGGGGACCGAAGACCTTTTTT.